The 4 T cell receptor beta chains listed next were all sequenced from one sample in a study of T cell responses to AZD1222 COVID-19 vaccine. Measured with immunoSEQ multiplex PCR; TCRdb has only the in-frame clones, and not every one. The sample carries approximately 210,000 clones, about 94% recorded once. This specimen consisted of peripheral blood, obtained 28 days after the second dose of the MenACWY control vaccine. These receptors were collected from an adult who received the MenACWY meningococcal vaccine as a control.

This sequence joins TRBV7-9 and TRBJ2-7, with D tentatively TRBD1 or TRBD2 (6 bases each). The CDR3 is 15 residues long. Trimming pared 4 bases from V and 1 base from J, leaving 14 bases between. CDR1 SEHNR and CDR2 FQNEAQ come from the germline V gene (reference sequence). CDR3 loop: CASSSPGASSYEQYF. The CDR3 bases are TGTGCCAGCAGCTCCCCGGGGGCTTCATCCTACGAGCAGTACTTC.

The chain combines TRBV6-2 or TRBV6-3 with TRBJ2-1; D uncertain. The CDR3 totals 14 residues. The V end lost 0 bases, the J end lost 4 bases, and 7 bases lay between the germline ends. Germline V gene sequence: CDR1 MNHEY, CDR2 SVGEGT. CDR3 in amino acids: CASSYSAPYNEQFF. CDR3 DNA sequence: TGTGCCAGCAGTTACTCGGCCCCATACAATGAGCAGTTCTTC.

V gene TRBV29-1 combines with J gene TRBJ2-1; 12 positions agree with TRBD2. Germline CDR1 reads SQVTM; CDR2 reads ANQGSEA. Trimming cost V 3 bases and J 0 bases; bases outside gene matches: 9. The CDR3 has 18 residues. CDR3 amino acids: CSVEGLAGPESSYNEQFF. The CDR3 DNA reads as TGCAGCGTTGAGGGACTAGCGGGTCCCGAGAGCTCCTACAATGAGCAGTTCTTC.

The chain uses TRBV30 and TRBJ1-5; no reliable D call. This CDR3 is 18 amino acids long. CDR1 and CDR2 from the germline V gene are GTSNPN and SVGIG (reference sequence). Trimming removed 0 bases at V and 4 bases at J, with 22 bases between. The CDR3 reads CAWSVSKLRTGINQPQHF. CDR3 DNA sequence: TGTGCCTGGAGTGTCTCTAAGTTAAGGACGGGGATAAATCAGCCCCAGCATTTT.